The 25 T cell receptor beta chains given below trace back to one sample, sequenced in a study of T cell clones after liver transplantation. Data came from immunoSEQ multiplex PCR; TCRdb stores just in-frame clones and leaves some out. The sample contains roughly 53,000 clones, roughly 70% of which appear only once. The sample was CD4+ T cells from blood, taken at the 22-month timepoint. Receptors originate from a human patient who received a liver transplant. Some of the T cells might come from the graft donor.

This chain joins TRBV19 and TRBJ2-1; 9 nucleotides agree with TRBD1. The germline V gene encodes CDR1 LNHDA and CDR2 SQIVND (reference sequence). With V trimmed by 6 bases and J by 8 bases, 8 bases remained unmatched. The CDR3 has 14 residues. The CDR3 loop is CASRSGTGYHEQFF. CDR3 coding DNA: TGTGCCAGTAGATCCGGGACAGGGTACCATGAGCAGTTCTTC.

By share, this clone ranks as medium-sized (0.01 to 0.1%). V usage is TRBV5-1 and J usage is TRBJ2-2; the match to TRBD2 covers 11 bases. The CDR3 runs to 16 residues. Germline V lookup: CDR1 SGHRS, CDR2 YFSETQ. Trimming at V came to 4 bases and at J to 3 bases, leaving 5 bases not matched to a gene. The CDR3 loop is CASSLGLAEHTGELFF. In nucleotides, the CDR3 is TGCGCCAGCAGCCTGGGACTAGCGGAACACACCGGGGAGCTGTTTTTT.

This chain connects TRBV30 to TRBJ1-1, with a weak D call TRBD1 (5 bases). CDR1 and CDR2 (germline): GTSNPN, SVGIG (reference sequence). V was cut by 3 bases and J by 8 bases, with 16 bases left in between. The CDR3 is 13 amino acids. The CDR3 protein is CAWSYNRRWEAFF. The CDR3 DNA is TGTGCCTGGAGCTATAACAGGCGGTGGGAAGCTTTCTTT.

The V gene is TRBV28, the J gene TRBJ1-2; maybe TRBD1 (5 bases). Trimming stripped 3 bases from V and 8 bases from J, with 10 bases between. This CDR3 contains 12 residues. The germline V gene encodes CDR1 MDHEN and CDR2 SYDVKM. The CDR3 here is CASSLGGEGYTF. CDR3 coding DNA: TGTGCCAGCAGTTTGGGGGGGGAAGGCTACACCTTC.

This sequence joins TRBV4-2 and TRBJ2-7; no firm D call. The germline CDR1 and CDR2 sequences are LGHNA and YNFKEQ. Trimming removed 1 base at V and 4 bases at J, with 14 bases between. There are 15 residues in the CDR3. This CDR3 reads CASSQGSGSRYEQYF. The CDR3 DNA reads TGTGCCAGCAGCCAAGGTTCCGGTAGCAGGTACGAGCAGTACTTC.

The chain recombines TRBV30 with TRBJ1-2; 9 nucleotides match TRBD1. CDR1 is GTSNPN and CDR2 is SVGIG in the germline V gene (reference sequence). The length of the CDR3 is 15 residues. Unmatched junction bases numbered 11, after V lost 8 bases and J lost 1 base. The CDR3 protein is CARYPGQGGNYGYTF. The CDR3 DNA reads TGTGCCCGCTATCCGGGACAGGGAGGTAACTATGGCTACACCTTC.

The chain couples TRBV30 to TRBJ1-1; no definite D call. Trimming took 3 bases from V and 1 from J, leaving 9 bases between them. The length of the CDR3 is 13 residues. Germline V lookup: CDR1 GTSNPN, CDR2 SVGIG (reference sequence). CDR3 DNA sequence: TGTGCCTGGAGGCTGCAGCAGAACACTGAAGCTTTCTTT. It codes for CAWRLQQNTEAFF.

The CDR3 protein is CASSDYRAEGNQPQHF. CDR3 DNA: TGTGCCAGTAGCGACTACAGGGCGGAGGGCAATCAGCCCCAGCATTTT. The chain links TRBV19 to TRBJ1-5; TRBD1 is a possible D gene (6 bases). Germline values: CDR1 LNHDA, CDR2 SQIVND (reference sequence). V lost 6 bases, J lost 2 bases, and 17 bases lay in between. The CDR3 is 16 amino acids.

The CDR3 reads CASSEGAGGRTYNEQFF. In nucleotides, the CDR3 is TGTGCCAGCAGTGAAGGTGCGGGGGGCCGAACCTACAATGAGCAGTTCTTC. The V call is TRBV6-1, the J call TRBJ2-1, with 8 bases that match TRBD2. With V trimmed by 1 base and J by 2 bases, 7 bases remained unmatched. The CDR3 is made up of 17 amino acids. Germline V gives CDR1 MNHNS, CDR2 SASEGT.

The rearrangement uses TRBV7-9 and TRBJ2-7; perhaps TRBD2 as D (5 bases). Trimming cost V 6 bases and J 3 bases, with 18 bases left between them. Germline lookup yields CDR1 SEHNR and CDR2 FQNEAQ (reference sequence). The CDR3 is made up of 15 amino acids. CDR3 bases: TGTGCCAGCAGTTCATCTTATCGGGGAAGCTACGAGCAGTACTTC. Translating it yields CASSSSYRGSYEQYF. The full variable domain, rest sourced from reference TRBV7-9 and TRBJ2-7, is DTGVSQNPRHKITKRGQNVTFRCDPISEHNRLYWYRQTLGQGPEFLTYFQNEAQLEKSRLLSDRFSAERPKGSFSTLEIQRTEQGDSAMYLCASSSSYRGSYEQYFGPGTRLTVT.

DNA for the CDR3: TGTGCCAGCAGCCACGACAGGTTCTCCTACGAGCAGTACTTC. It is translated as CASSHDRFSYEQYF. The V and J genes are TRBV11-3 and TRBJ2-7; maybe TRBD1 (6 bases). V was cut by 5 bases and J by 0 bases, with 11 bases left in between. The CDR3 contains 14 residues. Germline CDR1 and CDR2: SGHNT and YENEEA.

J is TRBJ2-3 and V is TRBV14, with 9 bases fitting TRBD2. This CDR3 spans 15 amino acids. Germline CDR1 and CDR2: SGHDN and FVKESK. The V gene end was trimmed by 4 bases and the J gene end by 4 bases; junction bases not matched to a gene: 6. The CDR3 reads CASSLGGGASDTQYF. CDR3 sequence (DNA): TGTGCCAGCAGCCTCGGCGGGGGGGCTTCAGATACGCAGTATTTT.

This clone occurred a few times. The chain employs TRBV11-3 and TRBJ2-7; D is perhaps TRBD1 (6 bases). There are 11 residues in the CDR3. V gave up 5 bases and J gave up 6 bases, with 8 bases separating them. Germline CDR1 and CDR2: SGHNT and YENEEA. This CDR3 reads CASSGRGEQYF. CDR3 nucleotides: TGTGCCAGCAGCGGCAGGGGCGAGCAGTACTTC. Combining the CDR3 with reference TRBV11-3 and TRBJ2-7 gives the whole variable domain EAGVVQSPRYKIIEKKQPVAFWCNPISGHNTLYWYLQNLGQGPELLIRYENEEAVDDSQLPKDRFSAERLKGVDSTLKIQPAELGDSAVYLCASSGRGEQYFGPGTRLTVT.

This chain links TRBV2 with TRBJ1-5; D is unresolved. This CDR3 region has 15 residues. Trimming shortened V by 7 bases and J by 1 base, and 14 bases separated the two germline ends. The germline CDR1 and CDR2 sequences are SNHLY and FYNNEI. CDR3 sequence reads: CASKPREGSNQPQHF. The CDR3, as DNA: TGTGCCAGCAAGCCGAGGGAAGGGAGCAATCAGCCCCAGCATTTT. Full variable domain (rest looked up from reference TRBV2 and TRBJ1-5): EPEVTQTPSHQVTQMGQEVILRCVPISNHLYFYWYRQILGQKVEFLVSFYNNEISEKSEIFDDQFSVERPDGSNFTLKIRSTKLEDSAMYFCASKPREGSNQPQHFGDGTRLSIL.

The chain combines TRBV21-1 with TRBJ2-3; TRBD1 is the table's D call, not checked against the DNA. TRBV21-1 is designated a pseudogene. This CDR3 comprises 16 residues. The DNA for the CDR3 is TGTGCCAGCAGCAAAGCAGTACAGGAAAGCACAGATACGCAGTATTTT. This gives the protein CASSKAVQESTDTQYF.

In regard to this clone: Germline and junction disagree at one end, which may indicate a read error. The rearrangement joins TRBV5-6 to TRBJ2-7; 8 bases map to TRBD2. CDR3 length equals 16 residues. CDR1 and CDR2 (germline): SGHDT, YYEEEE. Here the CDR3 DNA reads TGTGCCAGCAGCCACAAAGATAAATCCGGGAGGGCGACTCGAAACTTC. The encoded protein is CASSHKDKSGRATRNF.

This clone was recorded a few times. V is TRBV6-1 and J is TRBJ2-5; D unclear. Trimming removed 2 bases at V and 2 bases at J, with 15 bases between. Germline V lookup: CDR1 MNHNS, CDR2 SASEGT. There are 16 residues in the CDR3. CDR3 sequence (DNA): TGTGCCAGCAGTGAAACCCCAACACCCCCACAAGAGACCCAGTACTTC. This codes for CASSETPTPPQETQYF.

This clone was seen a few times. The rearrangement uses TRBV6-1 and TRBJ2-7; 7 bases are shared with TRBD1. The CDR3 totals 13 residues. The J segment lost 5 bases and the V segment lost 6 bases, leaving 7 bases of the junction unmatched. Germline CDR1 reads MNHNS; CDR2 reads SASEGT. The CDR3 bases are TGTGCCAGCAGGACTCGACAGGGAGACGAGCAGTACTTC. It yields the protein CASRTRQGDEQYF.

The V call is TRBV5-1, the J call TRBJ2-7; 9 bases fit TRBD2. V lost 0 bases to trimming and J lost 4 bases; unmatched junction nucleotides: 5. The length of the CDR3 is 15 residues. The germline V gene has CDR1 SGHRS and CDR2 YFSETQ. CDR3 sequence: CASSLALAGNYEQYF. In DNA form, the CDR3 reads TGCGCCAGCAGCTTGGCGCTAGCGGGGAATTACGAGCAGTACTTC.

The chain has TRBV7-2 and TRBJ2-5; D might be TRBD1 or TRBD2, each matching 6 bases. V was trimmed by 9 bases and J by 5 bases, leaving 19 bases between them. Germline V gene sequence: CDR1 SGHTA, CDR2 FQGNSA. This CDR3 region has 14 residues. The CDR3 sequence: CASLGQRGRETQYF. Here the CDR3 DNA reads TGTGCCAGTCTGGGACAAAGAGGGAGGGAGACCCAGTACTTC.

CDR3 loop: CASMGTSGGFGELFF. The CDR3 DNA reads as TGTGCCAGCATGGGGACTAGCGGGGGGTTCGGGGAGCTGTTTTTT. The rearrangement links TRBV6-1 to TRBJ2-2; 15 bases match TRBD2. The CDR3 loop spans 15 amino acids. Per germline, CDR1 MNHNS and CDR2 SASEGT. V lost 7 bases, J lost 7 bases, and 4 bases stayed unmatched.

This chain joins TRBV5-1 and TRBJ2-1; D possibly matches TRBD1 or TRBD2 (5 bases each). CDR3 length: 14 residues. Germline CDR1 and CDR2: SGHRS and YFSETQ. DNA for the CDR3: TGCGCTAGCCACCGGGACGGTACCTACAATGAGCAGTTCTTC. Its protein is CASHRDGTYNEQFF.

Judged by abundance, this clone is medium-sized. The chain employs TRBV5-5 and TRBJ2-1; D is undetermined. Deletions cut 0 bases from V and 2 bases from J, with 9 bases between. This CDR3 spans 15 amino acids. The germline CDR1 and CDR2 sequences are SGHKS and YYEKEE (reference sequence). Written as DNA, the CDR3 is TGTGCCAGCAGCTTGGACTCCTTCACCTACAATGAGCAGTTCTTC. Its translation: CASSLDSFTYNEQFF.

This clone was seen a few times. The chain employs TRBV5-1 and TRBJ1-4, with TRBD1 matching 7 bases. The CDR3 is 16 residues long. V lost 3 bases and J lost 0; bases outside the gene matches: 5. Germline V CDR1 and CDR2: SGHRS, YFSETQ. The CDR3 sequence: CASSSGQTSTNEKLFF. The CDR3 region has the DNA TGCGCCAGCAGCTCGGGACAGACCTCAACTAATGAAAAACTGTTTTTT.

The chain links TRBV14 to TRBJ2-3; tentative D call: TRBD2 (5 bases). Per germline, CDR1 SGHDN and CDR2 FVKESK. The CDR3 length is 13 residues. Trimming left V 0 bases short and J 13 bases short, with 14 bases between. The CDR3 nucleotides read TGTGCCAGCAGCCAAGATAGATCGGGGAAGAAGTATTTT. Encoded protein: CASSQDRSGKKYF.